This T cell receptor (beta chain) was sequenced for a study of tumor-infiltrating lymphocytes in localized non-small cell lung cancer. The length of the CDR3 is 12 residues. The germline V gene has CDR1 GTSNPN and CDR2 SVGIG (reference sequence). The germline V and J ends were trimmed by 3 bases and 5 bases, with 10 bases remaining between them. Some clones are missing from TCRdb's copy, which holds only in-frame ones; the method was immunoSEQ multiplex PCR. The profile shows a few thousand clones, 81% of them singletons. Source material: lung tumor tissue. The receptor comes from a human donor with non-small cell lung cancer. This chain links TRBV30 with TRBJ2-5, with D possibly TRBD2 on 5 matching bases. For the CDR3, the DNA is TGTGCCTGGAGCGGGATTCACGAGACCCAGTACTTC. Protein product: CAWSGIHETQYF.